These 3 T cell receptor beta chains share one sample of origin, sequenced in a study of cytomegalovirus exposure and HLA in healthy donors. Primers included in the PCR were 60 Vbeta and 13 Jbeta primers. The method was immunoSEQ multiplex PCR; TCRdb's version includes in-frame clones alone and lacks a portion of them. Of over 50,000 clones listed, roughly 80% are singletons. Sequences were obtained from PBMCs. The source is a man aged 35 to 55 in good health and CMV-seronegative.

This clone has just one count. The V call is TRBV19, the J call TRBJ2-3; D may be TRBD2 (7 bases). Trimming stripped 3 bases from V and 2 bases from J, with 12 bases between. This CDR3 comprises 15 residues. Germline V gives CDR1 LNHDA, CDR2 SQIVND (reference sequence). In DNA, the CDR3 is TGTGCCAGTAGTATCGGGGCGGGGGCCACAGATACGCAGTATTTT. Protein: CASSIGAGATDTQYF.

This clone was picked up a small number of times. The chain employs TRBV5-1 and TRBJ1-1; 9 bases line up with TRBD1. With V trimmed by 0 bases and J by 5 bases, 2 bases remained unmatched. The germline V gene encodes CDR1 SGHRS and CDR2 YFSETQ. The CDR3 runs 14 residues. The CDR3, as DNA: TGCGCCAGCAGCTTGGGACAGGGGGGGACTGAAGCTTTCTTT. Translating it yields CASSLGQGGTEAFF.

The V call is TRBV30, the J call TRBJ2-7; 7 bases fit TRBD1. The CDR3 extends over 14 amino acids. Germline V CDR1 and CDR2: GTSNPN, SVGIG (reference sequence). V lost 2 bases, J lost 6 bases, and 10 bases stayed unmatched. CDR3 sequence (DNA): TGTGCCTGGAGTCAACAGGGGACACGCTCCGAGCAGTACTTC. The encoded protein is CAWSQQGTRSEQYF. The full variable domain, completed using reference TRBV30 and TRBJ2-7, is SQTIHQWPATLVQPVGSPLSLECTVEGTSNPNLYWYRQAAGRGLQLLFYSVGIGQISSEVPQNLSASRPQDRQFILSSKKLLLSDSGFYLCAWSQQGTRSEQYFGPGTRLTVT.